One T cell receptor beta chain is described in this entry. This record comes from a study of blood T cell repertoires in COVID-19. Sequenced by immunoSEQ multiplex PCR; TCRdb stores in-frame clones only, minus some. The sample contains 43,000 or so clones, approximately 86% of which appear only once. CDR1 is GTSNPN and CDR2 is SVGIG in the germline V gene (reference sequence). The V and J ends lost 0 bases and 5 bases respectively, with 8 bases between them. The CDR3 contains 14 residues. Material for sequencing was peripheral blood. This clonotype was obtained from a man aged 55-75 years with active COVID-19. J is TRBJ1-6 and V is TRBV30; no clear D. CDR3 bases: TGTGCCTGGAGTGTATTACAGAATAATTCACCCCTCCACTTT. Its protein is CAWSVLQNNSPLHF.